One sample yielded the 4 T cell receptor beta chains listed below, sequenced in a study of blood T cell repertoires in COVID-19. The protocol was immunoSEQ multiplex PCR, while the TCRdb copy is restricted to in-frame clones and leaves out a portion. The table shows around 58,000 clones, with 91% occurring only once. The sequenced sample consisted of peripheral blood. These receptors all come from a woman in her fifties or sixties with active or convalescent COVID-19.

The chain uses TRBV18 and TRBJ2-3, with D perhaps TRBD1 (7 bases). This CDR3 is built from 19 residues. Trimming took 4 bases from V and 0 from J, leaving 23 bases between them. CDR1 and CDR2 (germline): KGHSH, LQKENI. CDR3 coding DNA: TGTGCCAGCTCACGAAATCTCGGAGGGGGCCTCACTAGCACAGATACGCAGTATTTT. Translated: CASSRNLGGGLTSTDTQYF.

The V and J genes are TRBV30 and TRBJ1-3; D is uncertain. Per the germline V gene, CDR1 is GTSNPN and CDR2 is SVGIG (reference sequence). V dropped 2 bases and J dropped 0 bases, with 8 bases sitting between them. The CDR3 is 14 residues long. The CDR3 DNA is TGTGCCTGGAGTCCCATGAGCTCTGGAAACACCATATATTTT. It codes for CAWSPMSSGNTIYF.

V usage is TRBV6-6 and J usage is TRBJ1-1; no firm D call. The germline V gene encodes CDR1 MNHNY and CDR2 SVGAGI (reference sequence). This CDR3 region has 18 residues. Trimming pared 5 bases from V and 1 base from J, leaving 23 bases between. The CDR3 reads CASSRHGVGSGQNTEAFF. The CDR3 nucleotides are TGTGCCAGCAGTCGTCATGGGGTAGGGAGCGGTCAGAACACTGAAGCTTTCTTT.

This sequence joins TRBV25-1 and TRBJ1-4, with 7 bases that match TRBD1. Germline V gene lookup returns CDR1 MGHDK and CDR2 SYGVNS. With 8 bases clipped from V and 6 bases from J, the junction kept 3 bases outside the gene matches. The CDR3 has 12 amino acids. The CDR3 bases are TGTGCCAGCTCGACAGGGTATGAAAAACTGTTTTTT. This sequence encodes CASSTGYEKLFF.